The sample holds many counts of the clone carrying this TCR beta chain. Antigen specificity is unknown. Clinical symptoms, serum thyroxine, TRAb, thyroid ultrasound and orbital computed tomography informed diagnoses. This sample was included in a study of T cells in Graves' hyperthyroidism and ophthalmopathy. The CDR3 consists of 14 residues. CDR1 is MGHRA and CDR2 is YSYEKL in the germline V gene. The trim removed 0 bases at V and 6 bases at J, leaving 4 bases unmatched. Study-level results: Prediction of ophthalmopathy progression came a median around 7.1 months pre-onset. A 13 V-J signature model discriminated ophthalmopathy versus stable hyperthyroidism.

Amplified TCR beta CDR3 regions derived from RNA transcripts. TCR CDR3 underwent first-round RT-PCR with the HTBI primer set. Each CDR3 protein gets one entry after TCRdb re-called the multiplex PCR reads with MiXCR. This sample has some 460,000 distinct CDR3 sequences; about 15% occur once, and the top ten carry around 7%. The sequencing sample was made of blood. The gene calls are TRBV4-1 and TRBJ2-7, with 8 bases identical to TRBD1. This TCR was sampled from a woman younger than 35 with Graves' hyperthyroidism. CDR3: CASSQEQGEGEQYF. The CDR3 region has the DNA TGCGCCAGCAGCCAAGAACAGGGGGAAGGCGAGCAGTACTTC.